The 22 T cell receptor beta chains reported below all come from one sample, sequenced in a study of CD8 T cells in ankylosing spondylitis. The study's findings and limits: Characteristic of ankylosing spondylitis blood, it appeared, was a TCR beta motif comprising eight highly homologous variants.

These TCRs are of unknown antigen specificity. TCRdb called the 5' RACE reads again in MiXCR, with one record for every CDR3 protein. The sample has under 950,000 distinct CDR3 sequences; around 19% are singletons. The source material was blood, either unsorted or a sorted T cell fraction (not recorded which). All receptors derive from a male donor with ankylosing spondylitis.

The chain employs TRBV28 and TRBJ2-1; the match to TRBD2 covers 7 bases. V shed 6 bases and J 10 bases; nucleotides not matched to a gene: 9. The germline V gene has CDR1 MDHEN and CDR2 SYDVKM. The CDR3 is 13 amino acids. This CDR3 is CASRGGALGEQFF. DNA of the CDR3: TGTGCCAGCAGGGGAGGGGCTCTTGGGGAGCAGTTCTTC.

This clonotype has only a few counts. The chain couples TRBV20-1 to TRBJ2-2; weak D call: TRBD2 (6 bases). V was clipped by 6 bases and J by 5 bases, with 13 bases between them. CDR3 length equals 13 residues. Germline CDR1 and CDR2: DFQATT and SNEGSKA (reference sequence). The CDR3 loop reads CSAPGLGTGELFF. The CDR3 DNA follows: TGCAGTGCCCCGGGACTGGGGACCGGGGAGCTGTTTTTT.

This sequence joins TRBV5-6 and TRBJ2-7, with TRBD2 as a possible D gene (6 bases). The CDR3 contains 17 residues. Germline CDR1 SGHDT, CDR2 YYEEEE. V lost 2 bases to trimming and J lost 2 bases, with 20 bases between them. CDR3 in amino acids: CASSFRVMAGPPYEQYF. The CDR3 nucleotides read TGTGCCAGCAGCTTTAGGGTGATGGCGGGACCCCCCTACGAGCAGTACTTC.

In regard to this clonotype: It is unclear where the CDR3 begins or ends on the DNA, so no DNA is shown, and the CDR3 is as TCRdb lists it. The chain couples TRBV25-1 to TRBJ1-3; the tabulated D call, TRBD1, remains unverified against the DNA. Germline V CDR1 and CDR2: MGHDK, SYGVNS. The CDR3 is 19 amino acids long, termini counted. Here the CDR3 reads CASSSSTGLPLSSGNTIYF.

The chain joins TRBV29-1 to TRBJ1-2, with TRBD1 identical over 7 bases. The J segment lost 4 bases and the V segment lost 6 bases, leaving 11 bases of the junction unmatched. CDR1 is SQVTM, CDR2 ANQGSEA, per germline. The CDR3 has 14 amino acids. CDR3 loop: CSVDSTGTAYGYTF. CDR3 coding DNA: TGCAGCGTCGACTCTACCGGGACAGCCTATGGCTACACCTTC.

This clonotype was counted many times. This sequence joins TRBV5-1 and TRBJ2-5; 7 nucleotides agree with TRBD2. Germline CDR1 SGHRS, CDR2 YFSETQ. With V trimmed by 6 bases and J by 2 bases, 7 bases remained unmatched. The CDR3 extends over 14 amino acids. This CDR3 is CASTPMGGQETQYF. The CDR3 DNA sequence: TGCGCCAGCACCCCTATGGGGGGGCAAGAGACCCAGTACTTC. Combining the CDR3 with reference TRBV5-1 and TRBJ2-5 gives the whole variable domain KAGVTQTPRYLIKTRGQQVTLSCSPISGHRSVSWYQQTPGQGLQFLFEYFSETQRNKGNFPGRFSGRQFSNSRSEMNVSTLELGDSALYLCASTPMGGQETQYFGPGTRLLVL.

The chain uses TRBV4-1 and TRBJ2-7; TRBD1 aligns across 9 bases. Germline assignment: CDR1 MGHRA and CDR2 YSYEKL. V was pared by 5 bases and J by 6 bases, with 11 bases of the junction left unmatched. The CDR3 contains 15 residues. The CDR3 sequence: CASSETTGGRVEQYF. The CDR3 region has the DNA TGCGCCAGCAGCGAAACTACAGGGGGCAGGGTCGAGCAGTACTTC.

This clonotype has only a few counts. The gene calls are TRBV2 and TRBJ1-5; D call uncertain. Per germline, CDR1 SNHLY and CDR2 FYNNEI. There are 14 residues in the CDR3. V was cut by 4 bases and J by 2 bases, with 9 bases left in between. CDR3: CASSGWSGNQPQHF. The CDR3 bases are TGTGCCAGCAGTGGTTGGTCGGGCAATCAGCCCCAGCATTTT.

The genes are TRBV5-1 and TRBJ2-1, with no clear D. The CDR3 loop spans 15 amino acids. Germline CDR1 SGHRS, CDR2 YFSETQ. V was cut by 4 bases and J by 3 bases, with 14 bases left in between. The CDR3 reads CASSQGVSLYNEQFF. DNA for the CDR3: TGCGCCAGCAGCCAAGGAGTAAGCCTCTACAATGAGCAGTTCTTC.

V is TRBV28 and J is TRBJ2-2; possibly TRBD2 for D (7 bases). V gave up 4 bases and J gave up 3 bases, with 15 bases separating them. The length of the CDR3 is 16 residues. Germline V gene sequence: CDR1 MDHEN, CDR2 SYDVKM. The CDR3 loop is CASSSLQGGDTGELFF. In DNA form, the CDR3 reads TGTGCCAGCAGTTCCCTACAGGGAGGGGACACCGGGGAGCTGTTTTTT.

This clonotype was detected only a few times. V is TRBV30 and J is TRBJ1-1; D unresolved. Trimming pared 1 base from V and 7 bases from J, leaving 7 bases between. CDR1 is GTSNPN, CDR2 SVGIG, per germline (reference sequence). The CDR3 totals 11 residues. This CDR3 reads CAWSDRDEAFF. Here the CDR3 DNA reads TGTGCCTGGAGTGACCGGGATGAAGCTTTCTTT.

This chain connects TRBV15 to TRBJ1-6; no firm D call. This CDR3 has 16 residues. The germline CDR1 and CDR2 sequences are LNHNV and YYDKDF (reference sequence). Trimming pared 3 bases from V and 8 bases from J, leaving 17 bases between. The CDR3 sequence is CATSREKRRSDSPLHF. In DNA form, the CDR3 reads TGTGCCACCAGCAGGGAAAAACGTAGGTCGGATTCACCCCTCCACTTT.

The chain uses TRBV28 and TRBJ1-2; a possible D gene is TRBD1 (5 bases). The length of the CDR3 is 13 residues. Deletions cut 2 bases from V and 8 bases from J, with 12 bases between. The V gene's germline CDR1 is MDHEN and CDR2 SYDVKM. In DNA, the CDR3 is TGTGCCAGCAGTTTAGGCAGGGAGCGCGGCTACACCTTC. Translation: CASSLGRERGYTF.

The V gene is TRBV12-3 or TRBV12-4, the J gene TRBJ2-2; D gene ambiguous. The CDR3 sequence is 12 residues long. Trimming left V 6 bases short and J 9 bases short, with 11 bases between. The CDR3 region is CASSPDRRELFF. DNA of the CDR3: TGTGCCAGCAGCCCAGACCGTAGGGAGCTGTTTTTT.

The rearrangement joins TRBV12-3 or TRBV12-4 to TRBJ2-7; a weak D match, TRBD1 (5 bases). V was trimmed by 4 bases and J by 3 bases, leaving 10 bases between them. The CDR3 contains 13 residues. The CDR3 nucleotides are TGTGCCAGCAGTTACAGGTTACTCTACGAGCAGTACTTC. The encoded protein is CASSYRLLYEQYF.

The rearrangement joins TRBV27 to TRBJ2-1; 13 bases match TRBD2. The CDR3 is made up of 16 amino acids. Unmatched junction bases numbered 10, after V lost 8 bases and J lost 6 bases. Per germline, CDR1 MNHEY and CDR2 SMNVEV (reference sequence). DNA of the CDR3: TGTGCCAGCCGGGGACTAGCGGGATGGGGTGGCAATGAGCAGTTCTTC. Amino acids: CASRGLAGWGGNEQFF.

This clonotype showed up just a few times. V usage is TRBV5-1 and J usage is TRBJ2-5; 9 bases fit TRBD2. J was trimmed by 5 bases and V by 0 bases; bases with no gene match: 8. This CDR3 region has 16 residues. Germline values: CDR1 SGHRS, CDR2 YFSETQ. CDR3: CASSLVSAGGSETQYF. DNA of the CDR3: TGCGCCAGCAGCTTGGTTTCAGCGGGAGGAAGCGAGACCCAGTACTTC.

This chain connects TRBV18 to TRBJ2-3, with unresolved D. Germline V gives CDR1 KGHSH, CDR2 LQKENI. The CDR3 has 16 residues. V lost 3 bases and J lost 0, with 13 bases in between. The CDR3 DNA reads as TGTGCCAGCTCACCGCAGGTAGACCTTAGCACAGATACGCAGTATTTT. Translating it yields CASSPQVDLSTDTQYF.

This clonotype was counted once. This rearrangement joins TRBV4-2 to TRBJ2-7; 10 bases align to TRBD1. V shed 0 bases and J 2 bases; nucleotides not matched to a gene: 4. The CDR3 runs to 16 residues. The germline V gene encodes CDR1 LGHNA and CDR2 YNFKEQ. CDR3 coding DNA: TGTGCCAGCAGCCAAGAGGGCGGGACAGGGGCCTACGAGCAGTACTTC. This sequence encodes CASSQEGGTGAYEQYF.

The table lists this clonotype with many counts. V and J are TRBV28 and TRBJ2-7; TRBD2 agrees at 11 bases. V lost 7 bases to trimming and J lost 5 bases; unmatched junction nucleotides: 7. The germline V gene encodes CDR1 MDHEN and CDR2 SYDVKM. The CDR3 spans 14 residues. The CDR3 bases are TGTGCCAGCAAAAGACTAGCGGGAAGGCACGAGCAGTACTTC. It is translated as CASKRLAGRHEQYF.

The CDR3 is CASSPGTGEVGGYTF. Here the CDR3 DNA reads TGCGCCAGCAGCCCTGGGACAGGTGAGGTTGGTGGCTACACCTTC. V is TRBV4-3 and J is TRBJ1-2; 8 nucleotides match TRBD1. Trimming at V came to 4 bases and at J to 7 bases, leaving 11 bases not matched to a gene. Germline-derived CDR1 and CDR2 are LGHNA and YSLEER. CDR3 length: 15 residues.

The rearrangement uses TRBV29-1 and TRBJ1-1; D gene ambiguous. The V gene lost 0 bases and the J gene lost 11 bases, with 16 bases spanning the gap. The CDR3 is made up of 13 amino acids. CDR1 SQVTM and CDR2 ANQGSEA come from the germline V gene. This CDR3 is CSVEDEQTKGAFF. The CDR3 nucleotides read TGCAGCGTTGAAGATGAGCAGACGAAAGGGGCTTTCTTT.